This T cell receptor (beta chain) was sequenced for a study of T cell responses to AZD1222 COVID-19 vaccine. Study overall: Whether given at about 4 or about 12 weeks, second doses were pooled.

This CDR3 is built from 13 residues. Between the trimmed V and J ends, which lost 1 base and 2 bases, there was a span of 5 bases. Germline V gives CDR1 SGHVS, CDR2 FQNEAQ. The assay was immunoSEQ multiplex PCR, and TCRdb's table has in-frame clones only and misses some. The sample includes about 140,000 clones, approximately 85% of them seen just once. A word on this clone: Its specificity is not known.

Points from the study as a whole: Donors were mostly white British, more females; clonal diversity possibly underestimated. Reportedly, close to half of spike-specific TCRs are directed against unmutated variant regions.

This clonotype originated in an adult in good health. This specimen was peripheral blood, taken on day 0 of AZD1222 vaccination. V gene TRBV7-8 combines with J gene TRBJ1-1; unclear D gene. Here the CDR3 reads CASSLGSNTEAFF. In DNA, the CDR3 is TGTGCCAGCAGCTTAGGGAGTAACACTGAAGCTTTCTTT.